This TCR beta chain was captured in a study of T cells in Graves' hyperthyroidism and ophthalmopathy (dated by TCRdb to between 2018 and 2021). At the level of the whole study: Peripheral blood was sampled at the time of initial diagnosis, prior to any treatment. To identify TCR V-J signatures that set the groups apart, the researchers used a discovery cohort of 90 to 100 patients, made up of approximately 43 with Graves' ophthalmopathy and about 60 with stable Graves' hyperthyroidism. Prospective prediction of ophthalmopathy was tested in an independent validation cohort of approximately 18 hyperthyroidism patients and 15 to 17 patients who later progressed to ophthalmopathy. The roughly 91 discovery patients were randomly divided into training and test sets at a 7:3 ratio. The study also compared thyroid tissue and blood T-cell repertoires from five or six Graves' hyperthyroidism patients. Once sampling was done, hyperthyroidism patients were given methimazole at a starting dose of 30 mg daily, whereas ophthalmopathy patients were given high-dose intravenous methylprednisolone. The paper describes TCR Vbeta CDR3 sequencing of 120 to 150 peripheral blood samples, made up of about 40 ophthalmopathy patients, 70 to 75 hyperthyroidism patients and 17 progressor patients. General conclusions and limits of the study: Most expanded thyroid clonotypes (frequency above 0.001) were also detected in blood, a finding suggesting that blood repertoires may reflect thyroid immune responses. No statistical method was used to set the sample size in advance, and investigators knew the group allocation. A 13 V-J signature model separated ophthalmopathy from stable hyperthyroidism, with nearly 90% sensitivity and about 81% specificity in cross-validation and 80%/75% in testing. In validation, the model predicted progression to ophthalmopathy with 55% to 71% sensitivity and less than 75% specificity, a median of 6.5 months before onset.

Many counts were recorded for this clonotype. There is no known antigen for this receptor. No base qualities exist here, and no much larger clone lies one base off it. Sequences ENHRY (CDR1) and SYGVKD (CDR2) are obtained from the germline V gene. The CDR3 contains 15 residues, cysteine and phenylalanine counted. This entry keeps only the CDR3 DNA: 45 bases, framed from base 1. The TCR beta CDR3 regions were amplified from RNA transcripts. The first round of RT-PCR for the TCR CDR3 was performed with the HTBI primer set and the Qiagen OneStep RT-PCR kit. Libraries were constructed in a second round of multiplex PCR, after which size selection and purification were performed. The libraries were sequenced on an Illumina HiSeq2000 using paired-end 100 bp reads. As for the authors' bioinformatics: SOAPnuke was used to process the raw data, with reads discarded if the reads contained adapters or uncalled bases, had a mean Phred below 15, or lacked an exact constant-primer or identifier match. COPE v1.2.5 was used to merge the high-quality paired reads, and each unique nucleotide sequence was defined as a clonotype. MiTCR v1.1 was used to align the clonotypes against IMGT TRBV, TRBD and TRBJ reference segments. Only V-J combinations with frequency above 0.0001, covering 99% to 99.2% of repertoires, were analysed. A TCS score was defined as the ratio between F50 (clonal expansion) and ExV (chaos), using BLOSUM62-based TCRdist between CDR3 peptides within each V-J. Welch's t-statistics and random forest reduced roughly 500 V-J features to 13, which were used in a naive Bayes classifier (R e1071). The public reads were reanalyzed by TCRdb: fastp trimming at Q25, MiXCR alignment, in-frame beta chains only. CDR3 protein duplicates are merged, each entry listing the most common genes and DNA. The V and J calls here are based on TCRdb, not the publication. Recorded for this sample are under 300,000 distinct CDR3 sequences; 13% of them occurred a single time. Roughly 8.5% of the sample is held by the ten biggest clonotypes.

Hyperthyroidism patients were aged 18 to 65 years and newly diagnosed, with disease duration of less than 2 months. The study excluded patients with uncontrolled infections, other autoimmune diseases, pregnancy or lactation. Diagnoses were established on the basis of clinical symptoms, serum thyroxine and TRAb, thyroid ultrasound, and orbital computed tomography. Blood from progressor patients was collected at the time of first diagnosis with hyperthyroidism, before any ophthalmopathy symptoms had appeared. PBMCs were separated from approximately 9.9 ml of fresh peripheral blood using Ficoll-Paque density gradient centrifugation. Progressor patients were initially diagnosed with Graves' hyperthyroidism and developed ophthalmopathy during follow-up. Total RNA was extracted using Trizol reagent, and RNA quality was assessed on an Agilent 2100 Bioanalyzer.

Sequencing was done on a sample of blood. This receptor was taken from a woman aged 25-40 years with Graves' hyperthyroidism that later progressed to Graves' ophthalmopathy. The V and J genes are TRBV10-3 and TRBJ2-6; TRBD1 is possibly the D segment (5 matching bases). The sequenced DNA is TGTGCTCATGGGGCCGAAATCTCTGGGGCCAACGTCCTGACTTTC. Its translation reads: CAHGAEISGANVLTF.